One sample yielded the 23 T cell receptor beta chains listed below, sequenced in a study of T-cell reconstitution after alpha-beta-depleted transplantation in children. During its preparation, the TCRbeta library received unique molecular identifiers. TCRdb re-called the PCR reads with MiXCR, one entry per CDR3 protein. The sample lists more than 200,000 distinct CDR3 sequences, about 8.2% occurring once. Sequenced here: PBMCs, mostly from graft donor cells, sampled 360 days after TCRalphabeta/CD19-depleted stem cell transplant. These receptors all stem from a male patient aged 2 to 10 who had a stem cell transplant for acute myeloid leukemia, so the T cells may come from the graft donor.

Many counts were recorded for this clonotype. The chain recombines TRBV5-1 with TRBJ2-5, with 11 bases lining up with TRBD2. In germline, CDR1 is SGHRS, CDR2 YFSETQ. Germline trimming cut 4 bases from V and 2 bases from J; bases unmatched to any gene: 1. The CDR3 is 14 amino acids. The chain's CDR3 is CASSRLAGQETQYF. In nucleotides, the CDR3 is TGCGCCAGCAGCAGACTAGCGGGGCAAGAGACCCAGTACTTC.

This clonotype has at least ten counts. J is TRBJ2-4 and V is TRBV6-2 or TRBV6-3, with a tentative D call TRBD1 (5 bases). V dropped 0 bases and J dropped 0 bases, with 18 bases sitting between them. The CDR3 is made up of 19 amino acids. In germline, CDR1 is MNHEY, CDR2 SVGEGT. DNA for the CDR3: TGTGCCAGCAGTTACTCCGTTTTCATTCCAGGGCTAGCCAAAAACATTCAGTACTTC. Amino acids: CASSYSVFIPGLAKNIQYF.

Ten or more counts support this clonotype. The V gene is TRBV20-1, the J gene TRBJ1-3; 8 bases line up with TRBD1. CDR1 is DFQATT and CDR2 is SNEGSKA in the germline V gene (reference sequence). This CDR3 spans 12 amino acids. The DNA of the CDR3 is TGCAGCCTCCGGGACAGGGGAAACACCATATATTTT. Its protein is CSLRDRGNTIYF.

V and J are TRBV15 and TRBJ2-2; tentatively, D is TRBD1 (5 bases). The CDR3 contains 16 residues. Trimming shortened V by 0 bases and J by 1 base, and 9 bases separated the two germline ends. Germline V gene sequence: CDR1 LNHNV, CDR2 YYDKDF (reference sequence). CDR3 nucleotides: TGTGCCACCAGCAGAGATCCCCAGGGGAACACCGGGGAGCTGTTTTTT. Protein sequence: CATSRDPQGNTGELFF.

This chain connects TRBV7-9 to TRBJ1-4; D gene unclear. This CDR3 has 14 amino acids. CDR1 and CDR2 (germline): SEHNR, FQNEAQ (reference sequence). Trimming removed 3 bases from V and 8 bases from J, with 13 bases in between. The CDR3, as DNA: TGTGCCAGCAGCTTGGAGGAACAATCGGAAAAACTGTTTTTT. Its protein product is CASSLEEQSEKLFF.

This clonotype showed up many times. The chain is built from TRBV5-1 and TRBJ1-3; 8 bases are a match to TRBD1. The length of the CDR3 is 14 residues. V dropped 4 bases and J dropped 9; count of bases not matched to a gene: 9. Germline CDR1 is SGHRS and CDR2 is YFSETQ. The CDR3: CASSPGQGRGTIYF. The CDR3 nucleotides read TGCGCCAGCAGCCCAGGACAGGGACGGGGCACCATATATTTT.

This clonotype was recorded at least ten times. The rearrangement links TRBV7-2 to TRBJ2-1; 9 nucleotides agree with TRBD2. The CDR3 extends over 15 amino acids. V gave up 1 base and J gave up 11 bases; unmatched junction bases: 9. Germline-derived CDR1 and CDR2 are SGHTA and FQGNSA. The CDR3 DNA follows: TGTGCCAGCAGCTTAGGCCCGGGACTAGCTAGGAAGCAGTTCTTC. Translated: CASSLGPGLARKQFF. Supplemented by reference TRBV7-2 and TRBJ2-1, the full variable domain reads GAGVSQSPSNKVTEKGKDVELRCDPISGHTALYWYRQSLGQGLEFLIYFQGNSAPDKSGLPSDRFSAERTGGSVSTLTIQRTQQEDSAVYLCASSLGPGLARKQFFGPGTRLTVL.

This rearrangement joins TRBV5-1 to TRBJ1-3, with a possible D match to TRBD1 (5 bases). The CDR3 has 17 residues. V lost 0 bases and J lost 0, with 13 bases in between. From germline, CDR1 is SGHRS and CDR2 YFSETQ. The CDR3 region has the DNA TGCGCCAGCAGCTTGGCCCCGGGGACTTTCTCTGGAAACACCATATATTTT. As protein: CASSLAPGTFSGNTIYF.

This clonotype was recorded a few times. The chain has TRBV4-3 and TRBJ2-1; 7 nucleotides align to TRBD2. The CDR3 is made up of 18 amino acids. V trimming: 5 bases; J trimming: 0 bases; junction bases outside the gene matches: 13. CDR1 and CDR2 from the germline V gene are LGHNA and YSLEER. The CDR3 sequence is CASSTTLGLTSSYNEQFF. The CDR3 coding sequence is TGCGCCAGCAGCACCACTCTGGGACTAACCAGCTCCTACAATGAGCAGTTCTTC.

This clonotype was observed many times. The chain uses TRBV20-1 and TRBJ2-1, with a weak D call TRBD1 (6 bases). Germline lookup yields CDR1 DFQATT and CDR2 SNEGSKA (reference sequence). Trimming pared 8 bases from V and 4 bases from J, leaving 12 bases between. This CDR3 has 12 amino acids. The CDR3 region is CSSGQLYNEQFF. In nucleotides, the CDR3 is TGCAGTTCGGGACAACTTTACAATGAGCAGTTCTTC.

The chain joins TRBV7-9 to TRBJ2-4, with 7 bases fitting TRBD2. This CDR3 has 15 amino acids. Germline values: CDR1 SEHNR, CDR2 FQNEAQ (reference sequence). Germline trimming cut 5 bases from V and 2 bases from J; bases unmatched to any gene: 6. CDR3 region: CASSPRGGTKNIQYF. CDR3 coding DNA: TGTGCCAGCAGCCCGCGCGGGGGAACCAAAAACATTCAGTACTTC.

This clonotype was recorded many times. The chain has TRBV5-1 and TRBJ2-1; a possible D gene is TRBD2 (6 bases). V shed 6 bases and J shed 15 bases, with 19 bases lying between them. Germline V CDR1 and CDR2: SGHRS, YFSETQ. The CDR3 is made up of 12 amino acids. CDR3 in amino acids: CASNNYGGQMFF. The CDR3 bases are TGCGCCAGCAACAACTACGGGGGTCAGATGTTCTTC. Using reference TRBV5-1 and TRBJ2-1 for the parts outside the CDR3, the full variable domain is KAGVTQTPRYLIKTRGQQVTLSCSPISGHRSVSWYQQTPGQGLQFLFEYFSETQRNKGNFPGRFSGRQFSNSRSEMNVSTLELGDSALYLCASNNYGGQMFFGPGTRLTVL.

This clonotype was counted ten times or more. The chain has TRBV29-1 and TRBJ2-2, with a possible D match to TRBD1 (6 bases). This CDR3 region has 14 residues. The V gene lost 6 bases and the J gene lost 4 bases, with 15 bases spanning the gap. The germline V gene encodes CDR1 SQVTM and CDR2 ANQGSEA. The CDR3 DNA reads TGCAGCGTACCACAGGGATCACGCACCGGGGAGCTGTTTTTT. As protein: CSVPQGSRTGELFF.

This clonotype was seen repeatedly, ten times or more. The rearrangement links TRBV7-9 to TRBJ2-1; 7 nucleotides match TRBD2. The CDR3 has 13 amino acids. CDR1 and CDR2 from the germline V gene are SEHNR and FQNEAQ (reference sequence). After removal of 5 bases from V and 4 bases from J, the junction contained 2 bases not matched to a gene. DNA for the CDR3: TGTGCCAGCAGCGTACTAGCGTACAATGAGCAGTTCTTC. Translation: CASSVLAYNEQFF.

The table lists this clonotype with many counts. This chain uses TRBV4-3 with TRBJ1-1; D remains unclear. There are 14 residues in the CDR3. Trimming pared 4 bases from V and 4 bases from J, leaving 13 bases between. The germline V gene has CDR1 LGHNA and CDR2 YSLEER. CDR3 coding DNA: TGCGCCAGCAGCCCCTCCTCTTGGGTCACTGAAGCTTTCTTT. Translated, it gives CASSPSSWVTEAFF.

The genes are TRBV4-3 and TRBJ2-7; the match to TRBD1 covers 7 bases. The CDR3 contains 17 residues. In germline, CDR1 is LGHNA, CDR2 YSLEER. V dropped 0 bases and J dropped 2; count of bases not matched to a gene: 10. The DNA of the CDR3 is TGCGCCAGCAGCCAAGATCTGCAGGGGACAGAACCCTACGAGCAGTACTTC. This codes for CASSQDLQGTEPYEQYF.

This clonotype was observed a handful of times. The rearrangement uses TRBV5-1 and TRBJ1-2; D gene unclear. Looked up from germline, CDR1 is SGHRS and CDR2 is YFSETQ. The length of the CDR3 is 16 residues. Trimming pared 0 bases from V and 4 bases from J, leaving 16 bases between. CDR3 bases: TGCGCCAGCAGCTTGGTGTTCGTGGGTCAGCCCTATGGCTACACCTTC. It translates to CASSLVFVGQPYGYTF.

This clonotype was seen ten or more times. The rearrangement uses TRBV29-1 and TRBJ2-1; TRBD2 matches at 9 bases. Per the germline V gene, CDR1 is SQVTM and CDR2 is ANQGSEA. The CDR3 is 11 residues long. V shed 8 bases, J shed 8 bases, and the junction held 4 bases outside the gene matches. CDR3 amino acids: CSHRLADEQFF. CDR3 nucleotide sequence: TGCAGCCACAGACTAGCGGATGAGCAGTTCTTC.

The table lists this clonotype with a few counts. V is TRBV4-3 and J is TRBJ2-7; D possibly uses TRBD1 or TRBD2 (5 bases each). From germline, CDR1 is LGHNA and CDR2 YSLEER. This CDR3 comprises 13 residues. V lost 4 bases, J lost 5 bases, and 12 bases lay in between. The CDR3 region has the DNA TGCGCCAGCAGCCGGATCAGAGGGGACGAGCAGTACTTC. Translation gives CASSRIRGDEQYF.

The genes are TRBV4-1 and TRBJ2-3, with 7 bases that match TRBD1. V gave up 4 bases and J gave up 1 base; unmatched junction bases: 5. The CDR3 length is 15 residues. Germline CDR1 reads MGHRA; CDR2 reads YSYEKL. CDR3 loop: CASSPPGGRTDTQYF. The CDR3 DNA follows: TGCGCCAGCAGCCCTCCAGGGGGTCGCACAGATACGCAGTATTTT.

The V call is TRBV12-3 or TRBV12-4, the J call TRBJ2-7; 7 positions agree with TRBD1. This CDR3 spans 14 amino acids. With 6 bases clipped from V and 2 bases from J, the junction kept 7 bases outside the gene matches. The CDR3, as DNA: TGTGCCAGCAGCTACCGGGACAGACCCTACGAGCAGTACTTC. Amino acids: CASSYRDRPYEQYF.

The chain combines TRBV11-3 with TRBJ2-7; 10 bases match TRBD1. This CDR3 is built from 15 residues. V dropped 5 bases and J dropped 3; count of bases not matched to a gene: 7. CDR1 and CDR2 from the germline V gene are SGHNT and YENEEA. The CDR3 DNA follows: TGTGCCAGCAGCCCTGGGACAGGGGTGGGCTACGAGCAGTACTTC. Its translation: CASSPGTGVGYEQYF.

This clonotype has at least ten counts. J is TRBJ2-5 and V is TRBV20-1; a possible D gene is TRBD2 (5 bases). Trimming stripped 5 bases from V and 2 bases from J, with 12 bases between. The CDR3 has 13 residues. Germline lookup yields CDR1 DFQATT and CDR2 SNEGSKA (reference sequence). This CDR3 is CSAPRPGQETQYF. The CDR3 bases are TGCAGTGCTCCCCGCCCGGGACAAGAGACCCAGTACTTC.